This T cell receptor (beta chain) originates from a study of shared T cell receptors in the human thymus. Produced via immunoSEQ multiplex PCR; TCRdb's table is partial and in-frame only. The data contain almost 550,000 clones, about four fifths of them seen just once; the ten biggest clones take up roughly 0.013%. A single count supports this clone. This CDR3 has 17 amino acids. V was pared by 4 bases and J by 0 bases, with 6 bases of the junction left unmatched. Germline V gene data show CDR1 as SGDLS and CDR2 as YYNGEE. A further study also used this sample, focusing on human thymus T cells.

The clonotype originates from a boy in the first two years of life with a congenital heart defect. Sequencing was performed on thymocytes. J is TRBJ2-1 and V is TRBV9; TRBD2 matches at 11 bases. In nucleotides, the CDR3 is TGTGCCAGCAGCACGACTAGCGGGACTAGCTCCTACAATGAGCAGTTCTTC. The encoded protein is CASSTTSGTSSYNEQFF.